This T cell receptor beta chain was identified in a study of early T cells in non-severe SARS-CoV-2 infection. Study information: Whole-blood bulk RNA, unsorted, was sequenced, and chains were unpaired.

Germline lookup yields CDR1 DFQATT and CDR2 SNEGSKA (reference sequence). The CDR3 covers 10 residues. Trimming took off 6 bases at V and 5 bases at J, with 7 bases between the two ends. MiXCR, applied by TCRdb to the 5' RACE reads, yields one record per CDR3 protein. The data hold 20,000 to 30,000 distinct CDR3 sequences, with about 4% observed a single time. Sequences were obtained from whole blood. The TCR was taken from an adult who was a healthcare worker with PCR-confirmed SARS-CoV-2 infection or an uninfected control (not recorded which). The gene calls are TRBV20-1 and TRBJ1-2; unclear D gene. The CDR3 sequence is CSAEEYGYTF. CDR3 sequence (DNA): TGCAGTGCCGAAGAGTATGGCTACACCTTC.